This T cell receptor beta chain was profiled in a study of patients and donors after allogeneic stem cell transplantation. TCRdb re-called the RT-PCR reads with MiXCR, one entry per CDR3 protein. This table has roughly 940,000 distinct CDR3 sequences, 18% appearing once. The CDR3 is 12 amino acids. Germline CDR1 reads DFQATT; CDR2 reads SNEGSKA (reference sequence). Trimming at V came to 8 bases and at J to 7 bases, leaving 7 bases not matched to a gene. The sequence was obtained from a human donor who was either an allogeneic HSCT recipient or a stem cell or donor lymphocyte infusion donor (not recorded which). It is not recorded whose cells these are; they may come from a transplant donor. The J gene is TRBJ2-1, the V gene TRBV20-1, with 8 bases lining up with TRBD2. Sequencing was done on a sample of blood, either unsorted or a sorted T cell fraction (not recorded which). This CDR3 is CSRSGVGNEQFF. DNA for the CDR3: TGCAGTCGTAGCGGGGTTGGTAATGAGCAGTTCTTC.